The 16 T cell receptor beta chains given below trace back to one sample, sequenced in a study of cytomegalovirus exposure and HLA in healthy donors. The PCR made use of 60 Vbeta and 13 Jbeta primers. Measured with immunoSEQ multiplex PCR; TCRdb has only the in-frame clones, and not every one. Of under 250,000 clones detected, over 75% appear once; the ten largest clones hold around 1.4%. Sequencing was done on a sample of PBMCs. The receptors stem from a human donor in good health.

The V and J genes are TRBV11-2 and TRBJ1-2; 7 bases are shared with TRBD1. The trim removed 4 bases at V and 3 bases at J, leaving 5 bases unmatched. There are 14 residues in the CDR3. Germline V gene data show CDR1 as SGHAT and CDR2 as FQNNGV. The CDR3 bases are TGTGCCAGCAGCTCTAGGGGGCAGGACTATGGCTACACCTTC. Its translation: CASSSRGQDYGYTF.

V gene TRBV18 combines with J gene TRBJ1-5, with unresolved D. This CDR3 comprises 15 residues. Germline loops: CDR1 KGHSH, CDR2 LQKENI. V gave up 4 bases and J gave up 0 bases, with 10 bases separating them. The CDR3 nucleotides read TGTGCCAGCTCACGTGGGAGTGGTAGCAATCAGCCCCAGCATTTT. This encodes CASSRGSGSNQPQHF. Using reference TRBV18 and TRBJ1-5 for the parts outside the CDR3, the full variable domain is NAGVMQNPRHLVRRRGQEARLRCSPMKGHSHVYWYRQLPEEGLKFMVYLQKENIIDESGMPKERFSAEFPKEGPSILRIQQVVRGDSAAYFCASSRGSGSNQPQHFGDGTRLSIL.

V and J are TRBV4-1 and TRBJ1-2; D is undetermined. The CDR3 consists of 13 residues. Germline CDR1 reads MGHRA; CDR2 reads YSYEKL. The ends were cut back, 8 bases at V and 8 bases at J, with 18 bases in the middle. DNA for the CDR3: TGCGCCAGCGCTGTGGTGCCCGCGCGGGGCTACACCTTC. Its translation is CASAVVPARGYTF.

This CDR3 reads CASSLVSNYEQFF. CDR3 nucleotide sequence: TGTGCCAGCAGCTTGGTGTCAAACTATGAGCAGTTCTTC. The rearrangement uses TRBV5-4 and TRBJ2-1; D ambiguous. This CDR3 contains 13 residues. V was clipped by 0 bases and J by 8 bases, with 9 bases between them. CDR1 is SGHNT and CDR2 is YYREEE in the germline V gene (reference sequence).

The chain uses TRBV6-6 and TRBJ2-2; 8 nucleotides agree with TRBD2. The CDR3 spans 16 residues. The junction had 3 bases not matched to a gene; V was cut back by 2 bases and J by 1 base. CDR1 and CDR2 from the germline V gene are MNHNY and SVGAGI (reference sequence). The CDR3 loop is CASSYKAGGNTGELFF. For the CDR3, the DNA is TGTGCCAGCAGTTACAAGGCGGGAGGGAACACCGGGGAGCTGTTTTTT.

The CDR3 DNA is TGTGCCAGTAGTATGTCTGGACTAGCGGGAGGCTCCACCTTCCAGCAGTTCTTC. Its translation: CASSMSGLAGGSTFQQFF. This sequence joins TRBV19 and TRBJ2-1; 14 bases align to TRBD2. Germline values: CDR1 LNHDA, CDR2 SQIVND (reference sequence). V lost 3 bases and J lost 11; bases outside the gene matches: 15. This CDR3 contains 18 residues.

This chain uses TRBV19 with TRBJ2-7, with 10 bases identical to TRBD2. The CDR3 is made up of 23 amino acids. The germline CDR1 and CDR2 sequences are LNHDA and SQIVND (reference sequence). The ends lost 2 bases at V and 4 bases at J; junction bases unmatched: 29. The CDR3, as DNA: TGTGCCAGTAGTATAAACTTTGAGCTCGCGAACGGGACTAGCGTGCCGGCCCGGTACGAGCAGTACTTC. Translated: CASSINFELANGTSVPARYEQYF.

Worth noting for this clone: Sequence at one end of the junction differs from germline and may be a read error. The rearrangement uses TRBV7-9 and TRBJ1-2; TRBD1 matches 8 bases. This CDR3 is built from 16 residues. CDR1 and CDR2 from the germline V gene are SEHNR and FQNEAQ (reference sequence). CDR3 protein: CSSSLAPGQDTYGYTF. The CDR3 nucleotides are TGTTCCAGCAGCTTAGCCCCGGGACAGGACACTTATGGCTACACCTTC.

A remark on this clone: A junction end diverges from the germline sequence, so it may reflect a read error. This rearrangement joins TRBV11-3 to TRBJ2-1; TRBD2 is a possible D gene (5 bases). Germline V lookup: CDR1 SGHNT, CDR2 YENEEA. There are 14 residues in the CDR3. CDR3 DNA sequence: TGTGCCAACAGCTTAGGAGGCTCGAACAATGAGCAGTTCTTC. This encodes CANSLGGSNNEQFF.

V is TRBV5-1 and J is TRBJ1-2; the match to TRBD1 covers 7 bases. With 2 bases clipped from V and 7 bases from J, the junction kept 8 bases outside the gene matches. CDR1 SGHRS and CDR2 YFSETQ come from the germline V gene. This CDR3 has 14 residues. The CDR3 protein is CASSFDRVVSGYTF. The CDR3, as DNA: TGCGCCAGCAGCTTCGACAGGGTAGTTTCTGGCTACACCTTC.

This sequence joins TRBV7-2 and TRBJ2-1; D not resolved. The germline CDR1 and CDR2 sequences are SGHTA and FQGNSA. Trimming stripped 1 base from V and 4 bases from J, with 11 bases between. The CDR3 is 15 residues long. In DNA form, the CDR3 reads TGTGCCAGCAGCTTAGGTCCCGAAACATACAATGAGCAGTTCTTC. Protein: CASSLGPETYNEQFF.

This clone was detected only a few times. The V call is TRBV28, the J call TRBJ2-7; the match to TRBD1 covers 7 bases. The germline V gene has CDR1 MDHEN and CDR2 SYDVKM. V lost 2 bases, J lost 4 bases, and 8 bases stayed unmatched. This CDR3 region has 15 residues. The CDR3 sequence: CASSLPGTAGYEQYF. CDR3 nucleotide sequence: TGTGCCAGCAGTTTACCGGGGACAGCCGGATACGAGCAGTACTTC.

This CDR3 is CASTRAANTGELFF. As DNA, the CDR3 is TGTGCCAGCACCAGAGCGGCGAACACCGGGGAGCTGTTTTTT. V is TRBV2 and J is TRBJ2-2, with D possibly matching TRBD2 (5 bases). V lost 7 bases to trimming and J lost 0 bases, with 9 bases between them. The CDR3 loop spans 14 amino acids. CDR1 and CDR2 from the germline V gene are SNHLY and FYNNEI.

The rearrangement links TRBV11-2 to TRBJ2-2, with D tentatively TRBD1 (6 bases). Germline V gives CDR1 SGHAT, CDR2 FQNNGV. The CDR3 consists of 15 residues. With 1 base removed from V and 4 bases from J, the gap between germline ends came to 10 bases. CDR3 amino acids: CASSLVQGGTGELFF. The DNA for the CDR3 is TGTGCCAGCAGCTTAGTACAGGGTGGCACCGGGGAGCTGTTTTTT.

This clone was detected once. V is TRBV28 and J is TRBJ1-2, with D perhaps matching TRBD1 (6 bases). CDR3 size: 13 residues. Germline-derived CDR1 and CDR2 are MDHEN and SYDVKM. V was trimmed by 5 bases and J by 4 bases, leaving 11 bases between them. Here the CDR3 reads CASSLQGFYGYTF. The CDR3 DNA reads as TGTGCCAGCAGTCTACAGGGTTTCTATGGCTACACCTTC.

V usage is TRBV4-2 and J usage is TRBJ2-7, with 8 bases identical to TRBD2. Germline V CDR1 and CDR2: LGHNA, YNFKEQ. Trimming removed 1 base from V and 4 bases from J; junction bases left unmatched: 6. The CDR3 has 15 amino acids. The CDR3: CASSQVHGREYEQYF. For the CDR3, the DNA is TGTGCCAGCAGCCAAGTACACGGGAGGGAGTACGAGCAGTACTTC.